This T cell receptor beta chain was found in a study of molecular identifiers for immune sequencing clone quantification. The CDR3 extends over 13 amino acids. V shed 2 bases and J shed 4 bases, with 8 bases lying between them. The germline V gene encodes CDR1 SGHTA and CDR2 FQGNSA. Turning to this clonotype: It may be a read error: a sequence one base away is much more abundant. This is likely a read error, given that the CDR3 carries no conserved phenylalanine or tryptophan at its end.

Via MiXCR, TCRdb re-called the PCR reads, giving one row per CDR3 protein. Found here are 350,000 or so distinct CDR3 sequences, about 21% of them singletons; the top ten hold 0.81%. This clonotype was obtained from a human donor in good health. Some libraries in this study had Jurkat cell RNA spiked in. The rearrangement joins TRBV7-2 to TRBJ1-1; D not resolved. The sequencing sample was made of naive CD8+ T cells from blood, with Jurkat cell RNA spiked in. Regarding subset: FACS-sorted CD8+CD4-CCR7+CD45RA+ naive T cells. The CDR3 bases are TGTGCCAGCAGCTTAAGCAGTATCACTGAAGCTTTCATT. Its translation: CASSLSSITEAFI.